These 14 T cell receptor beta chains came from one sample sequenced in a study of shared clonotypes between healthy human individuals. The protocol was immunoSEQ multiplex PCR, while the TCRdb copy is restricted to in-frame clones and leaves out a portion. The profile shows about 550,000 clones, about 95% of them singletons. CD45RO negativity and positive selection for CCR7 defined naive CD8 cells, a population that excluded terminally differentiated effector memory CD45RA+ cells. Sequencing was done on a sample of naive CD8+ T cells sorted from blood. The receptors originated from a woman between 25 and 40 years old in good health.

The V and J genes are TRBV5-4 and TRBJ2-5, with TRBD1 matching over 7 bases. J was trimmed by 5 bases and V by 4 bases; bases with no gene match: 8. Germline V gene data show CDR1 as SGHNT and CDR2 as YYREEE (reference sequence). The CDR3 sequence is 14 residues long. The CDR3 is CASSDTTGHETQYF. The CDR3 DNA sequence: TGTGCCAGCAGCGATACGACAGGGCACGAGACCCAGTACTTC. The variable domain in full, with the rest retrieved from reference TRBV5-4 and TRBJ2-5, is ETGVTQSPTHLIKTRGQQVTLRCSSQSGHNTVSWYQQALGQGPQFIFQYYREEENGRGNFPPRFSGLQFPNYSSELNVNALELDDSALYLCASSDTTGHETQYFGPGTRLLVL.

In DNA, the CDR3 is TGTGCCAGCAGCTTCCACAATGAGCAGTTCTTC. This sequence encodes CASSFHNEQFF. The chain joins TRBV7-2 to TRBJ2-1; the D is unclear. The CDR3 extends over 11 amino acids. Germline V lookup: CDR1 SGHTA, CDR2 FQGNSA. With 3 bases removed from V and 5 bases from J, the gap between germline ends came to 2 bases.

V is TRBV27 and J is TRBJ2-1; maybe TRBD2 (6 bases). V shed 3 bases and J shed 1 base, with 13 bases lying between them. The CDR3 runs to 16 residues. Germline-derived CDR1 and CDR2 are MNHEY and SMNVEV (reference sequence). CDR3 residues: CASSFHQRASYNEQFF. The CDR3 DNA sequence: TGTGCCAGCAGTTTCCACCAGCGGGCATCCTACAATGAGCAGTTCTTC.

On this clone itself: This same CDR3 is encoded by further DNA sequences in the sample. The chain joins TRBV30 to TRBJ2-7, with D unresolved. Germline lookup yields CDR1 GTSNPN and CDR2 SVGIG (reference sequence). This CDR3 has 13 residues. V shed 0 bases and J shed 3 bases, with 9 bases lying between them. DNA for the CDR3: TGTGCCTGGAGTGTGGGCAGAGTCTACGAGCAGTACTTC. As protein: CAWSVGRVYEQYF.

V gene TRBV6-6 combines with J gene TRBJ1-5; 9 positions match TRBD1. Unmatched junction bases numbered 8, after V lost 6 bases and J lost 2 bases. This CDR3 region has 16 residues. CDR1 and CDR2 from the germline V gene are MNHNY and SVGAGI (reference sequence). The CDR3 loop reads CASSLTGGAGNQPQHF. CDR3 sequence (DNA): TGTGCCAGCAGCCTAACAGGGGGCGCGGGCAATCAGCCCCAGCATTTT.

J is TRBJ1-3 and V is TRBV28, with TRBD1 matching 10 bases. Germline V gene lookup returns CDR1 MDHEN and CDR2 SYDVKM. Losses at the gene ends were 5 bases for V and 8 bases for J; bases not matched to a gene: 9. This CDR3 spans 15 amino acids. The CDR3 sequence is CASSPLIGTGDTIYF. The CDR3 coding sequence is TGTGCCAGCAGTCCTCTCATCGGGACAGGGGACACCATATATTTT. The complete variable domain, with remaining parts taken from reference TRBV28 and TRBJ1-3, reads DVKVTQSSRYLVKRTGEKVFLECVQDMDHENMFWYRQDPGLGLRLIYFSYDVKMKEKGDIPEGYSVSREKKERFSLILESASTNQTSMYLCASSPLIGTGDTIYFGEGSWLTVV.

The chain employs TRBV2 and TRBJ2-7; perhaps TRBD1 as D (5 bases). This CDR3 spans 12 amino acids. V gave up 8 bases and J gave up 6 bases, with 14 bases separating them. Germline CDR1 and CDR2: SNHLY and FYNNEI. CDR3 nucleotides: TGTGCCAGCGAAGGGCTTGGGGCCGAGCAGTACTTC. Its translation is CASEGLGAEQYF. The full variable domain, rest sourced from reference TRBV2 and TRBJ2-7, is EPEVTQTPSHQVTQMGQEVILRCVPISNHLYFYWYRQILGQKVEFLVSFYNNEISEKSEIFDDQFSVERPDGSNFTLKIRSTKLEDSAMYFCASEGLGAEQYFGPGTRLTVT.

The chain recombines TRBV19 with TRBJ1-2; D is unclear. The CDR3 is made up of 13 amino acids. Trimming took 7 bases from V and 1 from J, leaving 10 bases between them. In germline, CDR1 is LNHDA, CDR2 SQIVND (reference sequence). CDR3 bases: TGTGCCAGTACCCCGTGGGGTAACTATGGCTACACCTTC. Translated, it gives CASTPWGNYGYTF.

This sequence joins TRBV6-1 and TRBJ2-7; 10 positions agree with TRBD2. V shed 10 bases, J shed 3 bases, and the junction held 6 bases outside the gene matches. CDR1 MNHNS and CDR2 SASEGT come from the germline V gene. There are 13 residues in the CDR3. Here the CDR3 DNA reads TGTGCCACTAGGAAGCGGGGGGGCTACGAGCAGTACTTC. It yields the protein CATRKRGGYEQYF.

This clone has only one observation. The rearrangement joins TRBV4-1 to TRBJ1-1; no clear D. V lost 2 bases and J lost 6, with 13 bases in between. Looked up from germline, CDR1 is MGHRA and CDR2 is YSYEKL. The CDR3 is made up of 14 amino acids. The CDR3 loop reads CASSQSTPSAEAFF. CDR3 coding DNA: TGCGCCAGCAGCCAAAGCACGCCGAGCGCTGAAGCTTTCTTT.

The genes are TRBV7-9 and TRBJ2-7; D not certain. Germline V gives CDR1 SEHNR, CDR2 FQNEAQ (reference sequence). The CDR3 runs to 11 residues. V lost 7 bases to trimming and J lost 2 bases, with 6 bases between them. The CDR3: CASTSAYEQYF. In DNA form, the CDR3 reads TGTGCCAGCACTTCAGCCTACGAGCAGTACTTC.

Remarks on this clone: This specimen includes other DNA sequences encoding the same CDR3. The chain is built from TRBV9 and TRBJ2-3; D not certain. The CDR3 extends over 13 amino acids. Deletions cut 2 bases from V and 3 bases from J, with 7 bases between. The germline V gene has CDR1 SGDLS and CDR2 YYNGEE. CDR3 region: CASSVGRTDTQYF. The CDR3 DNA is TGTGCCAGCAGCGTCGGCAGAACAGATACGCAGTATTTT.

This chain joins TRBV7-9 and TRBJ2-1; no clear D. Trimming took off 1 base at V and 8 bases at J, with 9 bases between the two ends. CDR1 and CDR2 (germline): SEHNR, FQNEAQ (reference sequence). There are 13 residues in the CDR3. Here the CDR3 reads CASSLVSRDEQFF. DNA for the CDR3: TGTGCCAGCAGCTTAGTTTCCCGCGATGAGCAGTTCTTC.

The chain recombines TRBV21-1 with TRBJ1-4; the D call TRBD1 from the table was never checked on the DNA. TRBV21-1 is shown as a pseudogene. There are 14 residues in the CDR3. CDR3 sequence (DNA): TGTGCCACCGGAAGGACAGGCGGGGTTGAAAAACTGTTTTTT. The encoded protein is CATGRTGGVEKLFF.